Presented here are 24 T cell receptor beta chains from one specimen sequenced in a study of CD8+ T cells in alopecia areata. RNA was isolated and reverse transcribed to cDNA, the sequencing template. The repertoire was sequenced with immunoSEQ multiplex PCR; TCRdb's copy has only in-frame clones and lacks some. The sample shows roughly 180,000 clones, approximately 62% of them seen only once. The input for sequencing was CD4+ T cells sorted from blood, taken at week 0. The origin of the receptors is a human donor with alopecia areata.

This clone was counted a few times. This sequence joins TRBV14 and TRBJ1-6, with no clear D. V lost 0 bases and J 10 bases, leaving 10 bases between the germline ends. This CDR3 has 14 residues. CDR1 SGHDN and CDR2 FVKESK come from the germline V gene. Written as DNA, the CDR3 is TGTGCCAGCAGCCAAGAGGCTAAACACTCACCCCTCCACTTT. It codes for CASSQEAKHSPLHF.

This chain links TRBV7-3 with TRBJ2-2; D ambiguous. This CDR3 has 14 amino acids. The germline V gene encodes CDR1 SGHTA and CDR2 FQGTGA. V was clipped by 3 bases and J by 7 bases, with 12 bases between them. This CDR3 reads CASSLAPRIGELFF. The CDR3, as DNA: TGTGCCAGCAGCTTGGCTCCTAGAATCGGGGAGCTGTTTTTT.

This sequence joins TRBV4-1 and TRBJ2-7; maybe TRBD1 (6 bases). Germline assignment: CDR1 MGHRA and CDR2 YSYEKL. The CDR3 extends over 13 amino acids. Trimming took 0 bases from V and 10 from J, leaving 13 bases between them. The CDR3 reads CASSQEQGLSQYF. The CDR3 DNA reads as TGCGCCAGCAGCCAAGAACAGGGTTTGAGTCAGTACTTC.

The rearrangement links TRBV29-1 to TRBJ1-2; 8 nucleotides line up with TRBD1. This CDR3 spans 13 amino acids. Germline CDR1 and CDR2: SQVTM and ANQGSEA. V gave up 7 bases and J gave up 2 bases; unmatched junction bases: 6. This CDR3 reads CSAGTGTNYGYTF. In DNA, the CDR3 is TGCAGCGCCGGGACAGGCACCAACTATGGCTACACCTTC.

CDR3 nucleotides: TGCAGCGTTGAACGGGCGGGCTCCTACGAGCAGTACTTC. Translated, it gives CSVERAGSYEQYF. The rearrangement links TRBV29-1 to TRBJ2-7, with a possible D match to TRBD2 (5 bases). This CDR3 is 13 amino acids long. The V end lost 2 bases, the J end lost 0 bases, and 8 bases lay between the germline ends. The germline V gene has CDR1 SQVTM and CDR2 ANQGSEA.

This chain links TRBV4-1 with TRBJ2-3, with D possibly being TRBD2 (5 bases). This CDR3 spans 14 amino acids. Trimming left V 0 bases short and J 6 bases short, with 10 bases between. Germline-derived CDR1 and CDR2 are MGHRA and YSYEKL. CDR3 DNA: TGCGCCAGCAGCCAAGATACGGAGGTCGATACGCAGTATTTT. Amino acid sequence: CASSQDTEVDTQYF.

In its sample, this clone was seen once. The CDR3 is CASSLESGNTEAFF. CDR3 nucleotides: TGCGCCAGCAGCTTGGAGTCTGGGAACACTGAAGCTTTCTTT. The chain employs TRBV5-1 and TRBJ1-1; D is ambiguous. Germline V gene lookup returns CDR1 SGHRS and CDR2 YFSETQ. The CDR3 loop spans 14 amino acids. Trimming cost V 0 bases and J 1 base, with 7 bases left between them.

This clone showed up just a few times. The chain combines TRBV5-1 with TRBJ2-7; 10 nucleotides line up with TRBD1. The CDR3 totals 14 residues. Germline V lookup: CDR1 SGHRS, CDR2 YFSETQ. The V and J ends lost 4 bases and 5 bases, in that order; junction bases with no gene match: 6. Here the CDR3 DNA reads TGCGCCAGCAGCCTAGAAGGGACAGGGGACGAGCAGTACTTC. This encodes CASSLEGTGDEQYF. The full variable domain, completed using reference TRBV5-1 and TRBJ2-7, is KAGVTQTPRYLIKTRGQQVTLSCSPISGHRSVSWYQQTPGQGLQFLFEYFSETQRNKGNFPGRFSGRQFSNSRSEMNVSTLELGDSALYLCASSLEGTGDEQYFGPGTRLTVT.

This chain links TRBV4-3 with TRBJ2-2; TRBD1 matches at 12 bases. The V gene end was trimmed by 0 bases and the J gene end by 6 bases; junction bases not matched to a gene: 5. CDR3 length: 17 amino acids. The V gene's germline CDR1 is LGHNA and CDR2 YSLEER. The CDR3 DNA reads TGCGCCAGCAGCCAAGACGCCGGGACAGGGGGCCCCGGGGAGCTGTTTTTT. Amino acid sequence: CASSQDAGTGGPGELFF.

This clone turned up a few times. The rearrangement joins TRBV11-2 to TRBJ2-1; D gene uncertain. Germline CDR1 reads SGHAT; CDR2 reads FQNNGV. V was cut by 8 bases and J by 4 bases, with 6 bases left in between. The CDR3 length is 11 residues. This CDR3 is CASGQYNEQFF. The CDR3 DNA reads TGTGCCAGCGGGCAGTACAATGAGCAGTTCTTC.

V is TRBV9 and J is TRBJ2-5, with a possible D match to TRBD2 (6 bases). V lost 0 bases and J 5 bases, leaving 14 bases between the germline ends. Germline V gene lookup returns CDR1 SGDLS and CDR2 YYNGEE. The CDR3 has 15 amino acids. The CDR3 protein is CASSVGGGLGETQYF. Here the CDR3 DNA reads TGTGCCAGCAGCGTAGGCGGAGGGCTGGGGGAGACCCAGTACTTC.

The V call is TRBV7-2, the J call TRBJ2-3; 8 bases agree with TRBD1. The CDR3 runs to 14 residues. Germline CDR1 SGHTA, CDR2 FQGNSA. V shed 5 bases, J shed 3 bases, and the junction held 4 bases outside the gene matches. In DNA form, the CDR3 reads TGTGCCAGCAGCCCCGGACAGGGAACAGATACGCAGTATTTT. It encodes CASSPGQGTDTQYF.

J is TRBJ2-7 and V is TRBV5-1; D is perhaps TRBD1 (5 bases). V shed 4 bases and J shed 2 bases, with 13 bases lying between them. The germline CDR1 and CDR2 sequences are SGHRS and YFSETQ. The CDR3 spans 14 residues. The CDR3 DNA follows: TGCGCCAGCAGCCCCCGACAGCCTCCCTACGAGCAGTACTTC. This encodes CASSPRQPPYEQYF.

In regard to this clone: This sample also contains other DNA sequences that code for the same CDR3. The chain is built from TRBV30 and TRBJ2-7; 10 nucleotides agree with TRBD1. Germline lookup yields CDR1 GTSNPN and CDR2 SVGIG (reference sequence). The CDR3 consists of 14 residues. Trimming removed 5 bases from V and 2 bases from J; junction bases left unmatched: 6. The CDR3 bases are TGTGCCTGGGGACGAGGGACAGGGGCCTACGAGCAGTACTTC. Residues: CAWGRGTGAYEQYF.

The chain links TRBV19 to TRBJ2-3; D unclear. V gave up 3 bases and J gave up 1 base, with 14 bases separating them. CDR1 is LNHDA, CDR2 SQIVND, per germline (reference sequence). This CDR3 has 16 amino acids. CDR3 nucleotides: TGTGCCAGTAGTATCGGTTCGGCTTCTGGCACAGATACGCAGTATTTT. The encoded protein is CASSIGSASGTDTQYF.

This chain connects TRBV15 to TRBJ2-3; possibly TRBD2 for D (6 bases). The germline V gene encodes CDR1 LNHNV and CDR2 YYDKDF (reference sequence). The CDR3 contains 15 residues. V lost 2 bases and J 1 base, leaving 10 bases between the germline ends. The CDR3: CATSRRAGRTDTQYF. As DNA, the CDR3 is TGTGCCACCAGCAGACGTGCGGGACGCACAGATACGCAGTATTTT.

CDR3 nucleotide sequence: TGTGCCACCAGCAGAGAAGTACAGGGGAACACTGAAGCTTTCTTT. It translates to CATSREVQGNTEAFF. The gene calls are TRBV15 and TRBJ1-1; D is perhaps TRBD1 (6 bases). The germline V gene has CDR1 LNHNV and CDR2 YYDKDF (reference sequence). V was cut by 0 bases and J by 1 base, with 9 bases left in between. The CDR3 is 15 amino acids.

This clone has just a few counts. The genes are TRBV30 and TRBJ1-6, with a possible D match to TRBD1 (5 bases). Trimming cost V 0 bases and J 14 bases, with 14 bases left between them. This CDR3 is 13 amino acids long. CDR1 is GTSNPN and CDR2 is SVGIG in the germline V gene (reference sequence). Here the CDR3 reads CAWSVINGGALHF. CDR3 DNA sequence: TGTGCCTGGAGTGTCATCAACGGGGGGGCCCTCCACTTT.

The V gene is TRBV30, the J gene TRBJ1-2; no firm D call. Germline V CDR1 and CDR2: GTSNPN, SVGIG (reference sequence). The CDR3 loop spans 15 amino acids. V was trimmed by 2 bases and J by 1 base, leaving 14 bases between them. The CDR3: CAWSLPTTYNYGYTF. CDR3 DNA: TGTGCCTGGAGTCTCCCGACAACCTATAACTATGGCTACACCTTC.

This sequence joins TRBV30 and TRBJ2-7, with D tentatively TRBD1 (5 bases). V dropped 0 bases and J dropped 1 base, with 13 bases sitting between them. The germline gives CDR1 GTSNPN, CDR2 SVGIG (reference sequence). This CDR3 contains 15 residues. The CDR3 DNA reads TGTGCCTGGAGTGTAGTGCAGGGATTATCCTACGAGCAGTACTTC. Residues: CAWSVVQGLSYEQYF.

The CDR3 DNA reads TGTGCCAGCAGCCCAGGGACGCGCCTGGGCTACACCTTC. It encodes CASSPGTRLGYTF. The J gene is TRBJ1-2, the V gene TRBV9; D is perhaps TRBD1 (5 bases). Germline-derived CDR1 and CDR2 are SGDLS and YYNGEE. Trimming took off 4 bases at V and 8 bases at J, with 15 bases between the two ends. This CDR3 spans 13 amino acids.

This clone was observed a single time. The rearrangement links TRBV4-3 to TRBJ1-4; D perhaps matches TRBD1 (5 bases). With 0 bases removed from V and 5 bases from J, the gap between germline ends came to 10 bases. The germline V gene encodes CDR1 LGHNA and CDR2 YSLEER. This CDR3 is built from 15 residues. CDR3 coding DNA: TGCGCCAGCAGCCAAGAGAGGGGCCTGAATGAAAAACTGTTTTTT. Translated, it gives CASSQERGLNEKLFF.

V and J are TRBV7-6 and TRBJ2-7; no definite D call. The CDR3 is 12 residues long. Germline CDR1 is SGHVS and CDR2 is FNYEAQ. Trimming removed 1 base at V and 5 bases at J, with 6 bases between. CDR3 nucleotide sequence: TGTGCCAGCAGCTTAGATCGAGACGAGCAGTACTTC. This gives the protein CASSLDRDEQYF.

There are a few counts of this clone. The chain's CDR3 is CASSLRRVDTQYF. The CDR3 region has the DNA TGTGCCAGCAGCCTCCGCAGGGTTGATACGCAGTATTTT. This chain uses TRBV7-2 with TRBJ2-3; D is possibly TRBD1 (5 bases). The CDR3 runs to 13 residues. CDR1 is SGHTA, CDR2 FQGNSA, per germline. V was shortened by 5 bases and J by 6 bases, with 12 bases between the two germline ends.